This record looks at one TCR beta chain sequence and its context. This record comes from a study of blood T cell repertoires in COVID-19. Study-level background: Material from acute and convalescent COVID-19 was sourced from the United States, Italy and Spain. Sources were T cells, B-cell-depleted T cells, or PBMCs; the material itself was cDNA or gDNA.

This CDR3 spans 14 amino acids. J gave up 1 base and V 7 bases, and 5 bases lay outside the gene matches. The germline gives CDR1 MNHEY, CDR2 SMNVEV (reference sequence). Study processing details: Using reference gene primer amplification, nucleated cell counts were estimated. Clones were sequenced by immunoSEQ multiplex PCR, and TCRdb holds only the in-frame ones, with some missing. Clone size and V and J calls were adopted from that table, with D and trimming inferred from the DNA. The sample records roughly 140,000 clones, 80% to 85% being singletons. The sequenced sample consisted of peripheral blood. The source of this sequence is a human donor in a cohort sampled during active COVID-19. V usage is TRBV27 and J usage is TRBJ1-1; 8 bases fit TRBD1. The CDR3 DNA sequence: TGTGCCAGCACCTTCCAGGGGGCGAACACTGAAGCTTTCTTT. Its protein product is CASTFQGANTEAFF.